The 21 T cell receptor beta chains listed next were all sequenced from one sample in a study of blood T cell repertoires in COVID-19. Some clones are missing from TCRdb's copy, which holds only in-frame ones; the method was immunoSEQ multiplex PCR. This sample has roughly 190,000 clones, with 80% to 85% found just once. Sequenced input: peripheral blood. The source is a woman in her seventies with COVID-19, enrolled during active disease.

J is TRBJ1-2 and V is TRBV6-1; D is perhaps TRBD1 (6 bases). The germline V gene has CDR1 MNHNS and CDR2 SASEGT. The CDR3 loop spans 16 amino acids. The germline V and J ends were trimmed by 4 bases and 0 bases, with 15 bases remaining between them. The DNA for the CDR3 is TGTGCCAGCAGTGGAAACTTGGACAGCTCTAACTATGGCTACACCTTC. Amino acid sequence: CASSGNLDSSNYGYTF.

The rearrangement joins TRBV28 to TRBJ1-3, with a possible D match to TRBD1 (6 bases). Per germline, CDR1 MDHEN and CDR2 SYDVKM. V was clipped by 1 base and J by 2 bases, with 9 bases between them. The CDR3 runs 15 residues. The CDR3 nucleotides are TGTGCCAGCAGTTTATTAGGGGGGGCTGGAAACACCATATATTTT. Protein sequence: CASSLLGGAGNTIYF. Full variable domain (missing parts from reference TRBV28 and TRBJ1-3): DVKVTQSSRYLVKRTGEKVFLECVQDMDHENMFWYRQDPGLGLRLIYFSYDVKMKEKGDIPEGYSVSREKKERFSLILESASTNQTSMYLCASSLLGGAGNTIYFGEGSWLTVV.

This clone is medium-sized within its sample. Within the sample, other DNA sequences also encode this same CDR3. The chain uses TRBV30 and TRBJ1-1; perhaps TRBD1 as D (5 bases). The CDR3 extends over 11 amino acids. Germline V gene sequence: CDR1 GTSNPN, CDR2 SVGIG (reference sequence). V gave up 0 bases and J gave up 8 bases, with 7 bases separating them. The CDR3 sequence is CAWSVGGEAFF. CDR3 coding DNA: TGTGCCTGGAGTGTGGGGGGGGAAGCTTTCTTT.

This chain links TRBV19 with TRBJ1-1, with a tentative D call TRBD1 (6 bases). There are 15 residues in the CDR3. V shed 8 bases and J shed 0 bases, with 16 bases lying between them. Germline loops: CDR1 LNHDA, CDR2 SQIVND (reference sequence). The CDR3 coding sequence is TGTGCCAGTTTTACAGGGAATTCCTTGAACACTGAAGCTTTCTTT. Residues: CASFTGNSLNTEAFF.

The table lists this clone with a count of one. The chain recombines TRBV5-1 with TRBJ2-7; the D is unclear. Germline V gives CDR1 SGHRS, CDR2 YFSETQ. V was cut by 0 bases and J by 2 bases, with 3 bases left in between. This CDR3 contains 12 residues. CDR3 in DNA: TGCGCCAGCAGCTTGGGCGCCTACGAGCAGTACTTC. As protein: CASSLGAYEQYF.

The J gene is TRBJ2-3, the V gene TRBV7-2, with 9 bases fitting TRBD2. Germline values: CDR1 SGHTA, CDR2 FQGNSA. The CDR3 is 18 residues long. V dropped 0 bases and J dropped 2; count of bases not matched to a gene: 9. The CDR3 is CASSLASGGLGNTDTQYF. CDR3 sequence (DNA): TGTGCCAGCAGCTTAGCCAGCGGGGGGCTGGGTAACACAGATACGCAGTATTTT.

The chain links TRBV7-2 to TRBJ2-7, with 14 bases identical to TRBD2. The germline gives CDR1 SGHTA, CDR2 FQGNSA. J gave up 3 bases and V 5 bases, and 12 bases lay outside the gene matches. The CDR3 spans 18 residues. The CDR3 DNA reads as TGTGCCAGCAGCGGCCGGGGACTAGCGGGAGTTGGTGGCTACGAGCAGTACTTC. This codes for CASSGRGLAGVGGYEQYF.

This clone appeared a few times. This rearrangement joins TRBV7-9 to TRBJ1-1, with 7 bases that match TRBD1. CDR3 length equals 15 residues. The V gene's germline CDR1 is SEHNR and CDR2 FQNEAQ (reference sequence). The J segment lost 0 bases and the V segment lost 1 base, leaving 2 bases of the junction unmatched. DNA of the CDR3: TGTGCCAGCAGCTTAGGAGGGGGCATGAACACTGAAGCTTTCTTT. Amino acids: CASSLGGGMNTEAFF.

This clone was seen only a few times. The rearrangement joins TRBV6-5 to TRBJ1-3; the D is unclear. Germline CDR1 reads MNHEY; CDR2 reads SVGAGI. The CDR3 has 14 residues. Trimming took off 5 bases at V and 0 bases at J, with 8 bases between the two ends. The CDR3 loop is CASSIGRSGNTIYF. For the CDR3, the DNA is TGTGCCAGCAGTATTGGCCGCTCTGGAAACACCATATATTTT.

V and J are TRBV30 and TRBJ1-2; no clear D. The CDR3 covers 12 residues. Deletions cut 3 bases from V and 8 bases from J, with 13 bases between. Germline V gene data show CDR1 as GTSNPN and CDR2 as SVGIG (reference sequence). The CDR3 bases are TGTGCCTGGAGCGAAGCCCTGCTCGGCTACACCTTC. Translated: CAWSEALLGYTF.

This chain uses TRBV9 with TRBJ2-1; 8 bases map to TRBD2. The CDR3 runs 15 residues. The V and J ends lost 6 bases and 0 bases, in that order; junction bases with no gene match: 5. Germline V gives CDR1 SGDLS, CDR2 YYNGEE. In DNA, the CDR3 is TGTGCCAGCACTGAAACTAGCGGCTCCTACAATGAGCAGTTCTTC. This gives the protein CASTETSGSYNEQFF.

V is TRBV30 and J is TRBJ1-1; D uncertain. Germline V CDR1 and CDR2: GTSNPN, SVGIG (reference sequence). Trimming left V 2 bases short and J 3 bases short, with 13 bases between. The length of the CDR3 is 14 residues. CDR3 coding DNA: TGTGCCTGGAGTTCCCGGGGAAGCGACACTGAAGCTTTCTTT. It is translated as CAWSSRGSDTEAFF.

This clone was detected once. The chain has TRBV10-3 and TRBJ1-1; 7 nucleotides match TRBD1. Germline-derived CDR1 and CDR2 are ENHRY and SYGVKD. V trimming: 11 bases; J trimming: 8 bases; junction bases outside the gene matches: 14. The CDR3 loop spans 13 amino acids. CDR3 bases: TGTGCCTCGAATCCAGGGGTGACAGGGGAAGCTTTCTTT. As protein: CASNPGVTGEAFF.

The CDR3 DNA is TGTGCCAGCAGTAATCTAGCGGGAGTCGGCGAGCAGTACTTC. It encodes CASSNLAGVGEQYF. The chain joins TRBV2 to TRBJ2-7; TRBD2 aligns across 10 bases. CDR3 length: 14 amino acids. Trimming at V came to 5 bases and at J to 6 bases, leaving 7 bases not matched to a gene. CDR1 and CDR2 (germline): SNHLY, FYNNEI.

This clone was counted a few times. The rearrangement joins TRBV5-1 to TRBJ2-2; tentatively, D is TRBD1 (6 bases). V shed 3 bases and J shed 5 bases, with 17 bases lying between them. The CDR3 is 16 amino acids. CDR1 and CDR2 (germline): SGHRS, YFSETQ. CDR3 region: CASSYLTGKGTGELFF. In DNA form, the CDR3 reads TGCGCCAGCAGCTACCTGACAGGAAAAGGGACCGGGGAGCTGTTTTTT.

As regards this clone: One end of the junction fails to match germline, which may point to a read error. The rearrangement joins TRBV7-9 to TRBJ2-2, with D hard to call. The V gene's germline CDR1 is SEHNR and CDR2 FQNEAQ (reference sequence). The CDR3 extends over 15 amino acids. The CDR3 region is CASTLVGESTGELFF. The CDR3 nucleotides read TGTGCCAGCACCTTAGTTGGAGAATCAACCGGGGAGCTGTTTTTT.

The chain couples TRBV5-1 to TRBJ1-2; 7 nucleotides match TRBD1. Trimming took 3 bases from V and 4 from J; bases not matched to a gene: 15. The V gene's germline CDR1 is SGHRS and CDR2 YFSETQ. The CDR3 has 17 amino acids. CDR3 region: CASSSDVFGGQSYGYTF. Here the CDR3 DNA reads TGCGCCAGCAGCTCGGATGTATTCGGGGGACAGTCCTATGGCTACACCTTC.

The chain has TRBV6-5 and TRBJ2-7; D possibly corresponds to TRBD1 (6 bases). This CDR3 is 12 amino acids long. V dropped 6 bases and J dropped 3 bases, with 9 bases sitting between them. The V gene's germline CDR1 is MNHEY and CDR2 SVGAGI. DNA of the CDR3: TGTGCCAGCAGGCGGACAGACTACGAGCAGTACTTC. This encodes CASRRTDYEQYF.

This clone was observed a few times. V and J are TRBV5-4 and TRBJ1-6; TRBD1 aligns across 8 bases. The CDR3 has 16 residues. Germline values: CDR1 SGHNT, CDR2 YYREEE (reference sequence). J gave up 12 bases and V 1 base, and 12 bases lay outside the gene matches. The CDR3 region is CASSLYPGTGIQPLHF. The CDR3 nucleotides read TGTGCCAGCAGCTTGTATCCCGGGACAGGAATTCAACCCCTCCACTTT.

J is TRBJ2-7 and V is TRBV5-8; 12 bases line up with TRBD2. Germline V lookup: CDR1 SGHTS, CDR2 YDEGEE. Trimming took 1 base from V and 5 from J; bases not matched to a gene: 4. This CDR3 region has 15 residues. The CDR3 loop is CASSLSLAGGDEQYF. DNA of the CDR3: TGTGCCAGCAGCTTGTCCCTAGCGGGAGGGGACGAGCAGTACTTC.

The chain couples TRBV12-3 or TRBV12-4 to TRBJ1-5, with D possibly matching TRBD1 (5 bases). The V end was cut by 1 base, the J end by 6 bases, with 7 bases between. The length of the CDR3 is 13 residues. The CDR3 coding sequence is TGTGCCAGCAGTTTAGGCGGGGGTCAGCCCCAGCATTTT. Translation: CASSLGGGQPQHF.